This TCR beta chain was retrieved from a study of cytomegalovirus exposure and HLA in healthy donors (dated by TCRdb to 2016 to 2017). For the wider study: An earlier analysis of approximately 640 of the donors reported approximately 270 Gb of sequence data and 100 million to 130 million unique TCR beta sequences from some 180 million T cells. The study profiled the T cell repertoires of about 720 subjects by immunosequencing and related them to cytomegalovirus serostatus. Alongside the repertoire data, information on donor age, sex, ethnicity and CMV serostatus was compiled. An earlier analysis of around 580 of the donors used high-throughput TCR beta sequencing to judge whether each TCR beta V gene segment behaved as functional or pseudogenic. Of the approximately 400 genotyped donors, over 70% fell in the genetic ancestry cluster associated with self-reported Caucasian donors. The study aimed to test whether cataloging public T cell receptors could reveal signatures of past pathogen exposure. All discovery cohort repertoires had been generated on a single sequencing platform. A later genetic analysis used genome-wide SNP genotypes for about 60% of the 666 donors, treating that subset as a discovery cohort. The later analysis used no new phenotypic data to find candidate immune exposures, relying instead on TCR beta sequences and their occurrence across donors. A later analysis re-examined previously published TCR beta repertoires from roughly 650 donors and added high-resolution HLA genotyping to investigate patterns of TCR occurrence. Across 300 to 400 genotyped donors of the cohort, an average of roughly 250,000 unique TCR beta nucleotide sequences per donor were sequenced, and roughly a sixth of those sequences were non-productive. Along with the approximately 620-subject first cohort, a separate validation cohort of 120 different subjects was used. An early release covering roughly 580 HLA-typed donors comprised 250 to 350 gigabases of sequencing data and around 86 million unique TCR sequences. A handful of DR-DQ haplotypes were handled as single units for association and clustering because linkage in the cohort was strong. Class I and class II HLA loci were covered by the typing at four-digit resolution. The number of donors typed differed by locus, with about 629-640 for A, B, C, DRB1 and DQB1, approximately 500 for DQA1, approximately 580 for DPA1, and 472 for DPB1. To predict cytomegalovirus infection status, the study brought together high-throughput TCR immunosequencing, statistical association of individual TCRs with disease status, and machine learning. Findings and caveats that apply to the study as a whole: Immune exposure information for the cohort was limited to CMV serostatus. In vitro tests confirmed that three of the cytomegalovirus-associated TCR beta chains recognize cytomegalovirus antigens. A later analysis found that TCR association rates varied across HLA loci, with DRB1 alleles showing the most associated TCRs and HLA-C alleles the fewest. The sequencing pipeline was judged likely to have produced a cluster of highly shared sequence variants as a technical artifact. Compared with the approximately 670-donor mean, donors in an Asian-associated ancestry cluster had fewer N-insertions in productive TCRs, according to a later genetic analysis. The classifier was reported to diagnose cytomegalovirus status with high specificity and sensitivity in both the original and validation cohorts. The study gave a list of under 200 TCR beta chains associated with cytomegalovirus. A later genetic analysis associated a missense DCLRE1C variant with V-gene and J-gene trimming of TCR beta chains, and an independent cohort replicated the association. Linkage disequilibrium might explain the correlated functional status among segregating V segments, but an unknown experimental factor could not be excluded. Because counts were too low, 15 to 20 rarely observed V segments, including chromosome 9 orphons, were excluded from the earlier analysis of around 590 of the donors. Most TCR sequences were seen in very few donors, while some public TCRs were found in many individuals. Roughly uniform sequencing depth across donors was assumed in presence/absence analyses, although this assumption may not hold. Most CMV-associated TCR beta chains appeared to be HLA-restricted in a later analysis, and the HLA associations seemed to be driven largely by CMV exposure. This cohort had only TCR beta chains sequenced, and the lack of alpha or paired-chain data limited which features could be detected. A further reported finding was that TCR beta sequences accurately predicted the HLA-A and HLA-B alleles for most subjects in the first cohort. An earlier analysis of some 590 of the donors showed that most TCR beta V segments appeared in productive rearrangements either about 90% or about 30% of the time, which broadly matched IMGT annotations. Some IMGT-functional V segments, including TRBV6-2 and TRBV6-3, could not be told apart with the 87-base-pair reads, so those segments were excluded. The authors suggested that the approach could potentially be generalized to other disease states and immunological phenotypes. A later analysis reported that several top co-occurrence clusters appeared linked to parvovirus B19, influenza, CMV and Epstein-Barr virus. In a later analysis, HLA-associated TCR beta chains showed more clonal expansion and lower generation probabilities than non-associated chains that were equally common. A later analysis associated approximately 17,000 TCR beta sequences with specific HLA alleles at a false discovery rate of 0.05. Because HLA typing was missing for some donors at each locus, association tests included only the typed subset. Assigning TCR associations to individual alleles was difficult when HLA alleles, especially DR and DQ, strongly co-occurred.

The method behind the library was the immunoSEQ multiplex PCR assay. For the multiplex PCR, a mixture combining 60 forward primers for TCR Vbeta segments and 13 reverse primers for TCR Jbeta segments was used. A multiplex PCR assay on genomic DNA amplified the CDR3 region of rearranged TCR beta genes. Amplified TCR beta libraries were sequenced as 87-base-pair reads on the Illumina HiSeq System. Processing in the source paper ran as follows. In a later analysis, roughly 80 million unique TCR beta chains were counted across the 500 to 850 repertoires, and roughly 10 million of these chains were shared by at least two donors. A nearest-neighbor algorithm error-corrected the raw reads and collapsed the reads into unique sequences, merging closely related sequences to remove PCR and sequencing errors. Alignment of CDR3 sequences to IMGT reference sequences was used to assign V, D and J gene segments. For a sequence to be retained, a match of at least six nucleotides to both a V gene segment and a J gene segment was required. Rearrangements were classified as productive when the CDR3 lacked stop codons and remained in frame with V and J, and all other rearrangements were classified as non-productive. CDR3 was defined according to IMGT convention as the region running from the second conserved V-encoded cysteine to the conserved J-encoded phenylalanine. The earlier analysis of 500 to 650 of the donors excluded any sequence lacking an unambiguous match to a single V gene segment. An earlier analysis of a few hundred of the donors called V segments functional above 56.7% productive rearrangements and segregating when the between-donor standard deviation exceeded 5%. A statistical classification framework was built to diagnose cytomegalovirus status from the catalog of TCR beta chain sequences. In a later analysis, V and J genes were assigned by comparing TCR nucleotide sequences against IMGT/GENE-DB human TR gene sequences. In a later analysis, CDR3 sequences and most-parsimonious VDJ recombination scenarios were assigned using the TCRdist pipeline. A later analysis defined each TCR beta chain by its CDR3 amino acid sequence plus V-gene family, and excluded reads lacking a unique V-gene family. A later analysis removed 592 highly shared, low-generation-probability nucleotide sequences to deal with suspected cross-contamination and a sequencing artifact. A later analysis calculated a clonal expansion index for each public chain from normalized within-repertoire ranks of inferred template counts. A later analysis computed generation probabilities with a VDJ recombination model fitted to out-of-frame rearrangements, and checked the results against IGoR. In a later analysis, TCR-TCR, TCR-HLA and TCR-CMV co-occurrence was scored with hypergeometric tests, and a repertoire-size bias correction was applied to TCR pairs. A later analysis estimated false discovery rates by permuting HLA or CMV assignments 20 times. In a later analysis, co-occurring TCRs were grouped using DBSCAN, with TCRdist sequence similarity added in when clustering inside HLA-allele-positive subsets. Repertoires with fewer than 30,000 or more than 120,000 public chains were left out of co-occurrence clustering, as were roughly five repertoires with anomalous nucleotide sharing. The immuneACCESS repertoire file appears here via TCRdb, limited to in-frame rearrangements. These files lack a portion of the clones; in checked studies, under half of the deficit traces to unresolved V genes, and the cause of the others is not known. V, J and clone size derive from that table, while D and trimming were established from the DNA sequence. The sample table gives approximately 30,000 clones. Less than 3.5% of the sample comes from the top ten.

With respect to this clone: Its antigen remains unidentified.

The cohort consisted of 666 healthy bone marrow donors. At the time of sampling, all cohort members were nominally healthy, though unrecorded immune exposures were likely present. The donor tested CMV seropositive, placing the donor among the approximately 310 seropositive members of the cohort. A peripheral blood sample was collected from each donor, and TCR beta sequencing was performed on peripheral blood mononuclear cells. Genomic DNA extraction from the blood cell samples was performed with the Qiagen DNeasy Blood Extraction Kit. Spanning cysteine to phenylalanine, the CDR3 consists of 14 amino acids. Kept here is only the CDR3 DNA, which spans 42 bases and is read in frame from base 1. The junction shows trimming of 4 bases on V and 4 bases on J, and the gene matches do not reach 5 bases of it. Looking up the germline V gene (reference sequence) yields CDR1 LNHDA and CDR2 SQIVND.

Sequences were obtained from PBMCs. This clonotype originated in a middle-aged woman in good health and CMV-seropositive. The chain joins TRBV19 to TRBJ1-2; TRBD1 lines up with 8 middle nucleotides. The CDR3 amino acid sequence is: CASSRGQALYGYTF. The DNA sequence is TGTGCCAGTAGTAGGGGACAGGCCCTCTATGGCTACACCTTC.